The entry below gives a single T cell receptor beta chain sequence along with its context. Its specificity is unknown. This entry belongs to a study of T cell responses to AZD1222 COVID-19 vaccine. Study-level findings and limits: With dominance at 160-218 and 743-854, vaccine-associated CD4 TCRs spanned spike. No day 14 peak samples; only post-peak repertoires were characterized. Donors were largely white British and mainly female; clonal diversity was possibly underestimated. An increase in Spike-specific TCR breadth and depth was observed after two AZD1222 doses.

Clones were read by immunoSEQ multiplex PCR, and TCRdb kept only the in-frame ones, dropping some. This sample carries roughly 150,000 clones, around 87% of them seen once, and the ten largest clones take about 8.9%. This TCR came from an adult who received the AZD1222 COVID-19 vaccine. This specimen was peripheral blood, taken 28 days after the second AZD1222 dose.

The CDR3 DNA sequence: TGTGCCAGTAGTAGGGGTCTGGACTATGGCTACACCTTC. Protein sequence: CASSRGLDYGYTF. This rearrangement joins TRBV19 to TRBJ1-2; D gene unclear. Deletions cut 4 bases from V and 3 bases from J, with 9 bases between. CDR3 length: 13 residues. Germline V gives CDR1 LNHDA, CDR2 SQIVND (reference sequence).